This T cell receptor (beta chain) came from a study of monozygotic twins with inflammatory bowel disease. General observations from the study: Inverse Simpson values showed less TCRbeta diversity in IBD patients than in their healthy co-twins. Support was lacking for any single strong IBD-associated signal or clonotype.

As regards this clonotype: Its antigen is still unknown.

UMIs with a 6-nucleotide sample barcode were added by template switching. Amplification of TCRalpha and TCRbeta cDNA involved two nested PCRs that ran for roughly 16 and 10 cycles. TCRdb re-analyzed the 5' RACE reads; it lists each CDR3 protein once, without DNA. In total, the table holds hundreds of thousands of distinct CDR3 sequences. This CDR3 comprises 12 residues. In germline, CDR1 is SQVTM, CDR2 ANQGSEA. This TCR came from a human donor with ulcerative colitis or Crohn's disease, or a healthy co-twin of an affected twin (not recorded which). Sequencing used blood. The chain links TRBV29-1 to TRBJ1-5. The CDR3 protein is CSVGEGGQPQHF.